This T cell receptor (beta chain) was sequenced for a study of shared clonotypes between healthy human individuals. Study findings and constraints: Blood was the sole source, and tissue repertoires probably differ. For sorted subsets, rarefaction showed incomplete sequencing despite large depth.

Profiled with immunoSEQ multiplex PCR; TCRdb holds only in-frame clones, not every one. The sample holds a few million clones, over 85% seen once. Notes on this clone: Its antigen is not identified.

The germline V and J ends were trimmed by 0 bases and 10 bases, with 13 bases remaining between them. Per the germline V gene, CDR1 is ENHRY and CDR2 is SYGVKD. This CDR3 is 14 amino acids long. Source material: naive CD4+ T cells from PBMCs. Noted subset: CD45RA+ positively selected. This TCR derives from a young man in good health. Some clones in this sample may be carry-over from other donors' samples. This chain uses TRBV10-3 with TRBJ1-5, with a possible D match to TRBD1 (6 bases). CDR3 sequence reads: CAISESTGAKPQHF. The CDR3, as DNA: TGTGCCATCAGTGAGTCGACAGGCGCCAAACCCCAGCATTTT.